The rows below give T cell receptor beta chains drawn from one sample of a study of OX40 agonist ivuxolimab in advanced cancers. TCRdb's table, derived via immunoSEQ multiplex PCR, lists solely in-frame clones and lacks some. The table records over 65,000 clones, 90% of them present only once. Sample: CD4+ or CD8+ T cells sorted from blood, taken in a trial of the OX40 agonist ivuxolimab. All receptors come from an adult with an advanced solid tumor such as melanoma, head and neck, liver or kidney cancer. Each CDR3 is given with its conserved first and last residue. The D gene is left open where the match is weak. Rows may omit the clone size; those that give it use once, few, many or a size class.

D gene: TRBD2
clone size: once
J gene: TRBJ2-7
V gene: TRBV5-1
CDR3 protein: CASTGTSGGPYEQYF
CDR3 DNA: TGCGCCAGCACCGGAACTAGCGGGGGGCCCTACGAGCAGTACTTC

D gene: NA
clone size: NA
J gene: TRBJ1-5
V gene: TRBV10-3
CDR3 protein: CAISRGNQPQHF
CDR3 DNA: TGTGCCATCAGCCGGGGCAATCAGCCCCAGCATTTT

D gene: NA
clone size: NA
J gene: TRBJ1-5
V gene: TRBV19
CDR3 protein: CASGTNSNQPQHF
CDR3 DNA: TGTGCCAGTGGAACTAATAGCAATCAGCCCCAGCATTTT

D gene: TRBD2
clone size: NA
J gene: TRBJ2-3
V gene: TRBV18
CDR3 protein: CASSPRASGGNSSPDTQYF
CDR3 DNA: TGTGCCAGCTCACCGAGGGCTAGCGGGGGGAATTCCTCCCCCGATACGCAGTATTTT

D gene: TRBD1
clone size: NA
J gene: TRBJ1-2
V gene: TRBV6-1
CDR3 protein: CASREISRGRDYGYTF
CDR3 DNA: TGTGCCAGCAGGGAAATATCCAGGGGGAGAGACTATGGCTACACCTTC

D gene: NA
clone size: NA
J gene: TRBJ2-1
V gene: TRBV7-9
CDR3 protein: CASGSGSAYNEQFF
CDR3 DNA: TGTGCCAGCGGGTCTGGAAGCGCCTACAATGAGCAGTTCTTC

D gene: NA
clone size: NA
J gene: TRBJ2-4
V gene: TRBV28
CDR3 protein: CASSPPPTTKNIQYF
CDR3 DNA: TGTGCCAGCAGTCCCCCCCCCACAACCAAAAACATTCAGTACTTC

D gene: NA
clone size: once
J gene: TRBJ2-3
V gene: TRBV6-6
CDR3 protein: CASSSGGYTDTQYF
CDR3 DNA: TGTGCCAGCAGTTCGGGCGGATACACAGATACGCAGTATTTT

D gene: NA
clone size: few
J gene: TRBJ2-7
V gene: TRBV7-2
CDR3 protein: CASSLGSLISYEQYF
CDR3 DNA: TGTGCCAGCAGCTTAGGGTCACTGATCTCCTACGAGCAGTACTTC

D gene: NA
clone size: NA
J gene: TRBJ1-1
V gene: TRBV19
CDR3 protein: CASRYRRGDTEAFF
CDR3 DNA: TGTGCCAGTAGATATCGGAGGGGCGACACTGAAGCTTTCTTT

D gene: TRBD1
clone size: NA
J gene: TRBJ1-2
V gene: TRBV19
CDR3 protein: CASSIDGQAYGYTF
CDR3 DNA: TGTGCCAGTAGTATAGACGGACAGGCTTATGGCTACACCTTC

D gene: NA
clone size: NA
J gene: TRBJ1-4
V gene: TRBV5-4
CDR3 protein: CASSPDTQGEKLFF
CDR3 DNA: TGTGCCAGCAGCCCGGACACTCAGGGGGAAAAACTGTTTTTT